This passage covers 18 T cell receptor beta chains from one sample sequenced in a study of blood T cell repertoires in COVID-19. The assay was immunoSEQ multiplex PCR, and TCRdb's table has in-frame clones only and misses some. The table shows tens of thousands of clones, with about nine tenths occurring only once. Sequenced: peripheral blood. Source of these receptors: a human donor in a cohort sampled during active COVID-19.

This clone was seen once. This chain links TRBV4-1 with TRBJ2-7; D is perhaps TRBD2 (5 bases). CDR3 length: 13 residues. Germline values: CDR1 MGHRA, CDR2 YSYEKL. Deletions cut 6 bases from V and 4 bases from J, with 13 bases between. The CDR3 nucleotides read TGCGCCAGCAGTTTCGGAGGCGATTACGAGCAGTACTTC. This gives the protein CASSFGGDYEQYF.

The genes are TRBV11-2 and TRBJ2-3; 7 bases align to TRBD2. V trimming: 0 bases; J trimming: 5 bases; junction bases outside the gene matches: 17. Germline loops: CDR1 SGHAT, CDR2 FQNNGV. The CDR3 is 19 residues long. This CDR3 is CASSLDSLAERNSRDTQYF. The CDR3 region has the DNA TGTGCCAGCAGCTTAGATAGTCTAGCGGAGAGGAATAGTAGAGATACGCAGTATTTT.

V usage is TRBV4-2 and J usage is TRBJ1-6; a weak D match, TRBD1 (5 bases). Trimming stripped 1 base from V and 8 bases from J, with 9 bases between. This CDR3 is built from 14 residues. In germline, CDR1 is LGHNA, CDR2 YNFKEQ. The CDR3 loop is CASSQVPQDSPLHF. In DNA form, the CDR3 reads TGTGCCAGCAGCCAAGTCCCACAGGATTCACCCCTCCACTTT.

The V gene is TRBV6-6, the J gene TRBJ1-1; TRBD1 agrees at 8 bases. The germline CDR1 and CDR2 sequences are MNHNY and SVGAGI (reference sequence). The CDR3 contains 15 residues. The V segment lost 9 bases and the J segment 0 bases; nucleotides outside the gene matches: 9. The CDR3 protein is CASQDRGWMNTEAFF. The DNA for the CDR3 is TGTGCCAGTCAAGACAGGGGATGGATGAACACTGAAGCTTTCTTT.

V is TRBV5-1 and J is TRBJ1-2; D call uncertain. This CDR3 is 13 amino acids long. Germline CDR1 and CDR2: SGHRS and YFSETQ. The V end was cut by 0 bases, the J end by 8 bases, with 11 bases between. Written as DNA, the CDR3 is TGCGCCAGCAGCTTGGGAGGGATCGGAGGCTACACCTTC. Translated, it gives CASSLGGIGGYTF. Full variable domain (missing parts from reference TRBV5-1 and TRBJ1-2): KAGVTQTPRYLIKTRGQQVTLSCSPISGHRSVSWYQQTPGQGLQFLFEYFSETQRNKGNFPGRFSGRQFSNSRSEMNVSTLELGDSALYLCASSLGGIGGYTFGSGTRLTVV.

This rearrangement joins TRBV4-1 to TRBJ1-4, with 10 positions matching TRBD1. There are 16 residues in the CDR3. J gave up 7 bases and V 2 bases, and 7 bases lay outside the gene matches. Germline CDR1 and CDR2: MGHRA and YSYEKL. The CDR3 region is CASSQMPTGGGEKLFF. The DNA of the CDR3 is TGCGCCAGCAGCCAAATGCCGACAGGGGGCGGTGAAAAACTGTTTTTT.

The J gene is TRBJ2-3, the V gene TRBV24-1; possibly TRBD2 for D (7 bases). The CDR3 runs 14 residues. V lost 5 bases and J lost 5, with 13 bases in between. CDR1 and CDR2 (germline): KGHDR, SFDVKD. The CDR3: CATSVTGGGDTQYF. DNA for the CDR3: TGTGCCACCAGTGTGACGGGGGGCGGAGATACGCAGTATTTT.

The chain employs TRBV7-9 and TRBJ1-2, with 8 bases fitting TRBD1. Per germline, CDR1 SEHNR and CDR2 FQNEAQ (reference sequence). J was trimmed by 4 bases and V by 1 base; bases with no gene match: 8. This CDR3 contains 16 residues. The CDR3: CASSLGETGAGYGYTF. As DNA, the CDR3 is TGTGCCAGCAGCTTAGGAGAGACAGGGGCGGGCTATGGCTACACCTTC.

This sequence joins TRBV25-1 and TRBJ2-7; 11 positions match TRBD1. J was trimmed by 1 base and V by 7 bases; bases with no gene match: 3. Germline V gene lookup returns CDR1 MGHDK and CDR2 SYGVNS. The CDR3 extends over 14 amino acids. CDR3 DNA sequence: TGTGCCAGCATAGGGGACAGGGGGTCCTACGAGCAGTACTTC. This sequence encodes CASIGDRGSYEQYF.

V and J are TRBV19 and TRBJ2-5; 7 bases map to TRBD1. CDR1 LNHDA and CDR2 SQIVND come from the germline V gene (reference sequence). The J segment lost 5 bases and the V segment lost 3 bases, leaving 9 bases of the junction unmatched. CDR3 length: 15 residues. The chain's CDR3 is CASSIGIQGWETQYF. CDR3 DNA sequence: TGTGCCAGTAGTATCGGGATACAGGGGTGGGAGACCCAGTACTTC.

This CDR3 is CASSLVGTLTFF. DNA for the CDR3: TGTGCCAGCAGCTTGGTGGGGACATTAACTTTCTTT. The chain employs TRBV5-5 and TRBJ1-1, with D maybe TRBD1 (6 bases). Between the trimmed V and J ends, which lost 0 bases and 12 bases, there was a span of 12 bases. The V gene's germline CDR1 is SGHKS and CDR2 YYEKEE (reference sequence). This CDR3 is built from 12 residues.

V and J are TRBV7-2 and TRBJ1-3; D unresolved. This CDR3 is 14 amino acids long. Trimming removed 5 bases at V and 4 bases at J, with 12 bases between. CDR1 and CDR2 from the germline V gene are SGHTA and FQGNSA. In nucleotides, the CDR3 is TGTGCCAGCAGCCCTTACGTTCGGGGAAACACCATATATTTT. Translated: CASSPYVRGNTIYF.

V is TRBV3-1 (or the pseudogene TRBV3-2) and J is TRBJ2-4, with TRBD2 matching 8 bases. The CDR3 extends over 17 amino acids. In germline, CDR1 is LGHDT, CDR2 YNNKEL (reference sequence). Trimming took 0 bases from V and 0 from J; bases not matched to a gene: 4. The CDR3 region is CASSQEGLAGAKNIQYF. CDR3 DNA: TGTGCCAGCAGCCAAGAGGGGCTAGCGGGAGCCAAAAACATTCAGTACTTC.

CDR3: CASSPRGSQAVTEAFF. The CDR3 region has the DNA TGTGCCAGCAGCCCCCGGGGGTCACAAGCAGTAACTGAAGCTTTCTTT. This sequence joins TRBV9 and TRBJ1-1; maybe TRBD1 (5 bases). The germline CDR1 and CDR2 sequences are SGDLS and YYNGEE. The CDR3 loop spans 16 amino acids. The V end was cut by 4 bases, the J end by 5 bases, with 21 bases between.

The J gene is TRBJ2-1, the V gene TRBV9; TRBD2 is a possible D gene (7 bases). CDR3 length: 20 amino acids. Trimming pared 4 bases from V and 0 bases from J, leaving 26 bases between. Germline V gene lookup returns CDR1 SGDLS and CDR2 YYNGEE. The CDR3: CASSPPRGASGQSSYNEQFF. CDR3 sequence (DNA): TGTGCCAGCAGCCCTCCAAGGGGGGCTAGCGGTCAGAGCTCCTACAATGAGCAGTTCTTC.

This chain links TRBV27 with TRBJ2-1; TRBD2 matches at 10 bases. Per germline, CDR1 MNHEY and CDR2 SMNVEV (reference sequence). The CDR3 is 16 residues long. Trimming cost V 5 bases and J 4 bases; bases outside gene matches: 8. The CDR3 DNA reads as TGTGCCAGCAGTGCCCGACTAGCGGGTTTTTACAATGAGCAGTTCTTC. It translates to CASSARLAGFYNEQFF.

This clone turned up a few times. The chain joins TRBV25-1 to TRBJ1-5; a possible D gene is TRBD1 (6 bases). V was cut by 4 bases and J by 0 bases, with 16 bases left in between. Germline CDR1 is MGHDK and CDR2 is SYGVNS. CDR3 size: 17 residues. The CDR3 reads CASSGDGTTYSNQPQHF. The CDR3 DNA follows: TGTGCCAGCAGTGGGGACGGGACAACTTATAGCAATCAGCCCCAGCATTTT.

The chain links TRBV7-6 to TRBJ2-1, with TRBD2 matching 7 bases. Germline CDR1 is SGHVS and CDR2 is FNYEAQ. This CDR3 is 15 amino acids long. Unmatched junction bases numbered 8, after V lost 5 bases and J lost 4 bases. The CDR3 region has the DNA TGTGCCAGCAGCCCACAGGACGGGGGGTACAATGAGCAGTTCTTC. Amino acids: CASSPQDGGYNEQFF.